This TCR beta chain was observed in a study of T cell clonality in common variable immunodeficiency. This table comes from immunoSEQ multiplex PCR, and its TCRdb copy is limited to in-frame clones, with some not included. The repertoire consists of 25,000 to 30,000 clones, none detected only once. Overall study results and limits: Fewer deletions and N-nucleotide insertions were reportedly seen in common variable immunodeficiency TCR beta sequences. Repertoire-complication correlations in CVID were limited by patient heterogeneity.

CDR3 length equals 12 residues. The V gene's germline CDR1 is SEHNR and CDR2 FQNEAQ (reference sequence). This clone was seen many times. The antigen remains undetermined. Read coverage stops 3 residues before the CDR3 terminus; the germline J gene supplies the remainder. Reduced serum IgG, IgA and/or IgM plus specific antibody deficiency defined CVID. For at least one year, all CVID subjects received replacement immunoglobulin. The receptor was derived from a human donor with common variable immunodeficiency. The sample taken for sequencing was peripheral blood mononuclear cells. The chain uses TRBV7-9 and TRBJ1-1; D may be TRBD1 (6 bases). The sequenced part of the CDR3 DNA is TGTGCCAGCAGCTTAGAGGGGGTAGTA. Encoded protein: CASSLEGVV. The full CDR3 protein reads CASSLEGVVAFF.